This T cell receptor beta chain derives from a study of T cell changes during pregnancy in multiple sclerosis. The V gene end was trimmed by 0 bases and the J gene end by 6 bases; junction bases not matched to a gene: 15. The CDR3 has 18 residues. Germline V CDR1 and CDR2: MGHRA, YSYEKL. Sequencing used immunoSEQ multiplex PCR; TCRdb keeps in-frame clones, though not all of them. The repertoire includes about 85,000 clones, 91% of them detected once, and about 2.5% sits in the top ten. This material consisted of peripheral blood, taken in the first trimester of pregnancy. The receptor was derived from a female donor with multiple sclerosis, enrolled in a pregnancy study. The chain uses TRBV4-1 and TRBJ2-7; 9 positions match TRBD1. The CDR3 DNA reads TGCGCCAGCAGCCAAGATCTAAAAGCGAGTACAGGGGGCCGCGAGCAGTACTTC. Its protein is CASSQDLKASTGGREQYF.